These 15 T cell receptor beta chains share one sample of origin, sequenced in a study of blood T cell repertoires in COVID-19. The data were produced by immunoSEQ multiplex PCR, yet TCRdb's version contains in-frame clones alone and is incomplete. The data show more than 200,000 clones, around 88% seen once. What was sequenced was peripheral blood. These receptors came from a man older than 75 with acute or convalescent COVID-19.

The genes are TRBV19 and TRBJ2-5, with 14 nucleotides matching TRBD2. J was trimmed by 3 bases and V by 3 bases; bases with no gene match: 3. Per the germline V gene, CDR1 is LNHDA and CDR2 is SQIVND (reference sequence). This CDR3 has 16 residues. CDR3: CASSMPGLAGEETQYF. DNA for the CDR3: TGTGCCAGTAGTATGCCGGGACTAGCGGGGGAAGAGACCCAGTACTTC.

CDR3 loop: CATADGGATDTQYF. In DNA, the CDR3 is TGCGCCACCGCCGATGGGGGGGCAACAGATACGCAGTATTTT. The V call is TRBV10-2, the J call TRBJ2-3, with D perhaps matching TRBD2 (7 bases). Looked up from germline, CDR1 is WSHSY and CDR2 is SAAADI. The CDR3 extends over 14 amino acids. V was pared by 10 bases and J by 3 bases, with 17 bases between.

This rearrangement joins TRBV3-1 (or the pseudogene TRBV3-2) to TRBJ1-5, with 11 bases fitting TRBD1. The CDR3 contains 14 residues. The trim removed 3 bases at V and 6 bases at J, leaving 1 base unmatched. CDR1 LGHDT and CDR2 YNNKEL come from the germline V gene (reference sequence). The CDR3 is CASSQGTGGQPQHF. As DNA, the CDR3 is TGTGCCAGCAGCCAGGGGACAGGGGGTCAGCCCCAGCATTTT.

The CDR3 sequence: CASSPLGRGTDTQYF. DNA of the CDR3: TGTGCCAGCAGTCCCCTGGGGAGGGGCACAGATACGCAGTATTTT. J is TRBJ2-3 and V is TRBV27; 7 nucleotides match TRBD2. After removal of 5 bases from V and 1 base from J, the junction contained 6 bases not matched to a gene. The CDR3 is 15 residues long. Germline V CDR1 and CDR2: MNHEY, SMNVEV (reference sequence).

The chain uses TRBV6-2 or TRBV6-3 and TRBJ2-5; tentative D call: TRBD1 (5 bases). The CDR3 spans 15 residues. Trimming pared 4 bases from V and 0 bases from J, leaving 12 bases between. CDR1 and CDR2 (germline): MNHEY, SVGEGT. The CDR3: CASSSEQAYQETQYF. CDR3 nucleotides: TGTGCCAGCAGTTCTGAACAGGCGTACCAAGAGACCCAGTACTTC.

V gene TRBV19 combines with J gene TRBJ2-7, with 11 bases identical to TRBD2. Unmatched junction bases numbered 4, after V lost 4 bases and J lost 2 bases. The CDR3 is made up of 15 amino acids. CDR1 is LNHDA and CDR2 is SQIVND in the germline V gene (reference sequence). The CDR3, as DNA: TGTGCCAGTAGTACGGTAGCGGGAGGGACCTACGAGCAGTACTTC. Residues: CASSTVAGGTYEQYF.

CDR3 residues: CASSWRGLSTDTQYF. The CDR3 DNA reads TGTGCCAGCAGCTGGCGAGGACTATCCACAGATACGCAGTATTTT. This rearrangement joins TRBV6-2 or TRBV6-3 to TRBJ2-3; D may be TRBD2 (6 bases). Germline-derived CDR1 and CDR2 are MNHEY and SVGEGT. V lost 6 bases to trimming and J lost 2 bases, with 15 bases between them. This CDR3 comprises 15 residues.

J is TRBJ2-2 and V is TRBV6-2 or TRBV6-3; TRBD1 might be the D (6 bases). This CDR3 region has 12 residues. CDR1 is MNHEY, CDR2 SVGEGT, per germline. The V gene lost 5 bases and the J gene lost 5 bases, with 6 bases spanning the gap. The CDR3 sequence: CASSQGTGELFF. The CDR3 DNA is TGTGCCAGCAGTCAGGGGACCGGGGAGCTGTTTTTT.

The rearrangement uses TRBV7-2 and TRBJ2-5, with 7 positions matching TRBD1. The CDR3 runs 13 residues. With V trimmed by 4 bases and J by 5 bases, 4 bases remained unmatched. Per germline, CDR1 SGHTA and CDR2 FQGNSA. The CDR3 loop is CASSWAGGETQYF. The CDR3, as DNA: TGTGCCAGCAGCTGGGCAGGGGGTGAGACCCAGTACTTC.

This chain connects TRBV5-4 to TRBJ2-1; TRBD1 matches at 7 bases. The CDR3 is made up of 14 amino acids. V was clipped by 4 bases and J by 4 bases; unmatched bases: 5. The germline CDR1 and CDR2 sequences are SGHNT and YYREEE (reference sequence). CDR3 DNA: TGTGCCAGCAGCACAGGGGAACGGTACAATGAGCAGTTCTTC. It codes for CASSTGERYNEQFF.

The J gene is TRBJ1-2, the V gene TRBV19; possibly TRBD1 for D (5 bases). V was shortened by 1 base and J by 7 bases, with 10 bases between the two germline ends. CDR3 length equals 13 residues. CDR1 is LNHDA and CDR2 is SQIVND in the germline V gene (reference sequence). The CDR3 bases are TGTGCCAGTAGTATAGGTGGACAAAGTGGCTACACCTTC. Its protein is CASSIGGQSGYTF.

This clone was seen just once. The CDR3 region is CASSAGQGADQPQHF. As DNA, the CDR3 is TGCGCCAGCAGCGCCGGACAGGGGGCGGATCAGCCCCAGCATTTT. The rearrangement uses TRBV5-1 and TRBJ1-5; 11 bases map to TRBD1. The CDR3 has 15 residues. J was trimmed by 5 bases and V by 4 bases; bases with no gene match: 5. Germline V lookup: CDR1 SGHRS, CDR2 YFSETQ. The whole variable domain, filled in from reference TRBV5-1 and TRBJ1-5, reads KAGVTQTPRYLIKTRGQQVTLSCSPISGHRSVSWYQQTPGQGLQFLFEYFSETQRNKGNFPGRFSGRQFSNSRSEMNVSTLELGDSALYLCASSAGQGADQPQHFGDGTRLSIL.

This clone was detected a few times. The CDR3 region is CASSVAQGGTDTQYF. The CDR3 DNA is TGTGCCAGCAGCGTAGCTCAGGGGGGCACAGATACGCAGTATTTT. The chain recombines TRBV9 with TRBJ2-3; TRBD1 matches 7 bases. V was clipped by 0 bases and J by 1 base; unmatched bases: 2. The CDR3 sequence is 15 residues long. The germline CDR1 and CDR2 sequences are SGDLS and YYNGEE.

The chain carries TRBV10-2 and TRBJ1-5; D gene unclear. Germline lookup yields CDR1 WSHSY and CDR2 SAAADI. This CDR3 contains 13 residues. V dropped 3 bases and J dropped 3 bases, with 6 bases sitting between them. CDR3: CASSENSNQPQHF. The CDR3 DNA is TGCGCCAGCAGTGAAAACTCCAATCAGCCCCAGCATTTT.

This rearrangement joins TRBV9 to TRBJ1-1; the D is unclear. Trimming stripped 0 bases from V and 3 bases from J, with 9 bases between. The length of the CDR3 is 14 residues. Germline V gene lookup returns CDR1 SGDLS and CDR2 YYNGEE. CDR3 protein: CASSVAYRDTEAFF. The CDR3 DNA reads TGTGCCAGCAGCGTAGCCTACAGAGACACTGAAGCTTTCTTT.